This T cell receptor beta chain was documented in a study of molecular identifiers for immune sequencing clone quantification. Points from the study as a whole: Jurkat TCR RNA spiked in from one cell could reportedly be detected among 1.1 million or so naive cells.

On this clonotype: Its target is not known. Just one base apart from a much larger clone, this may be a read error.

As previously described, bulk TCR libraries were made using listed TCR primers. TCRdb redid the calling of the PCR reads with MiXCR, one entry per CDR3 protein. The sample carries around 300,000 distinct CDR3 sequences, over 20% recorded once. Germline CDR1 SGHDN, CDR2 FVKESK. The CDR3 is 13 residues long. Libraries from naive CD8 cells were generated from around 18,000 to 910,000 sorted cells (with 10%, 30% or 50% RNA). This clonotype was obtained from a human donor in good health. Some libraries in this study had Jurkat cell RNA spiked in. This chain links TRBV14 with TRBJ1-2; tentatively, D is TRBD1 (6 bases). The material sequenced was naive CD8+ T cells from blood, with Jurkat cell RNA spiked in. Subset reported: FACS-sorted CD8+CD4-CCR7+CD45RA+ naive T cells. The DNA for the CDR3 is TGTGCCGGCAGCCAACTCCGGGACAATGGCTACACCTTC. Its translation: CAGSQLRDNGYTF.